What follows are 13 T cell receptor beta chains derived from one specimen sequenced in a study of shared clonotypes between healthy human individuals (dated by TCRdb to 2020 to 2022). Library prep was done by the immunoSEQ multiplex PCR assay. TCRdb carries this immuneACCESS record with in-frame sequences only. Its versions omit some clonotypes, under half of them owing to an unresolved V gene in the studies checked, with the rest unexplained. Within this sample are around 980,000 clones, with 75% to 85% of them counted one time only. The ten biggest clones cover 0.5% to 0.65% of the sample. Sequenced: memory CD4+ T cells from PBMCs. Interpreted using the paper, the cell subset or site label stands for: CD45RA-negative fraction. The receptors here all came from a man aged 18 to 29 in good health. Some clones in this sample may be carry-over from other donors' samples.

This clone has more than one count but fewer than ten. The chain combines TRBV2 with TRBJ1-5; 7 positions agree with TRBD1. CDR3 length equals 14 residues. Germline CDR1 SNHLY, CDR2 FYNNEI. Trimming at V came to 2 bases and at J to 7 bases, leaving 5 bases not matched to a gene. CDR3 nucleotide sequence: TGTGCCAGCAGTGAAATACAGGGGAGCCAGCCCCAGCATTTT. Amino acids: CASSEIQGSQPQHF.

This clone was picked up one time. The chain links TRBV19 to TRBJ1-1; D is ambiguous. The CDR3 has 14 residues. The V end was cut by 3 bases, the J end by 3 bases, with 11 bases between. CDR1 and CDR2 from the germline V gene are LNHDA and SQIVND (reference sequence). The CDR3 spells CASSMARFYTEAFF. Here the CDR3 DNA reads TGTGCCAGTAGTATGGCCCGGTTTTACACTGAAGCTTTCTTT.

The chain joins TRBV28 to TRBJ1-5; tentative D call: TRBD1 (6 bases). The CDR3 has 12 residues. Trimming removed 5 bases from V and 6 bases from J, with 8 bases in between. Germline V gene lookup returns CDR1 MDHEN and CDR2 SYDVKM. This CDR3 is CASSPRGQPQHF. CDR3 DNA: TGTGCCAGCAGTCCCAGGGGTCAGCCCCAGCATTTT.

The chain employs TRBV7-8 and TRBJ1-2; 8 bases agree with TRBD1. J gave up 3 bases and V 4 bases, and 10 bases lay outside the gene matches. Germline CDR1 and CDR2: SGHVS and FQNEAQ. The CDR3 sequence is 16 residues long. CDR3: CASSSYWTGRDYGYTF. The CDR3 region has the DNA TGTGCCAGCAGCTCCTACTGGACAGGGCGGGACTATGGCTACACCTTC.

This clone is a singleton in its sample. V gene TRBV5-1 combines with J gene TRBJ2-1; maybe TRBD1 (6 bases). V gave up 3 bases and J gave up 5 bases, with 15 bases separating them. CDR3 length: 15 residues. Germline CDR1 reads SGHRS; CDR2 reads YFSETQ. Here the CDR3 reads CASSSGQSPDNEQFF. CDR3 DNA sequence: TGCGCCAGCAGCTCCGGACAGTCACCCGACAATGAGCAGTTCTTC.

The genes are TRBV14 and TRBJ1-3; D uncertain. CDR3 size: 17 residues. Germline V gene data show CDR1 as SGHDN and CDR2 as FVKESK. Trimming removed 2 bases from V and 0 bases from J, with 14 bases in between. The DNA for the CDR3 is TGTGCCAGCAGCCAACCGAGGACGGATATCTCTGGAAACACCATATATTTT. It translates to CASSQPRTDISGNTIYF.

The chain combines TRBV29-1 with TRBJ2-5; D is unclear. The CDR3 runs 12 residues. Germline loops: CDR1 SQVTM, CDR2 ANQGSEA. With 3 bases removed from V and 5 bases from J, the gap between germline ends came to 10 bases. The CDR3 sequence: CSVDKLGETQYF. The CDR3 nucleotides read TGCAGCGTTGATAAGTTGGGGGAGACCCAGTACTTC. The complete variable domain, with remaining parts taken from reference TRBV29-1 and TRBJ2-5, reads SAVISQKPSRDICQRGTSLTIQCQVDSQVTMMFWYRQQPGQSLTLIATANQGSEATYESGFVIDKFPISRPNLTFSTLTVSNMSPEDSSIYLCSVDKLGETQYFGPGTRLLVL.

The CDR3 here is CASSLAPGFQFF. As DNA, the CDR3 is TGTGCCAGCAGCTTGGCTCCGGGGTTCCAGTTCTTC. The chain employs TRBV5-8 and TRBJ2-1; TRBD2 is a possible D gene (5 bases). With 0 bases removed from V and 13 bases from J, the gap between germline ends came to 11 bases. The CDR3 length is 12 residues. Germline-derived CDR1 and CDR2 are SGHTS and YDEGEE.

As for this clone: The sample contains more than one DNA sequence encoding this CDR3. The CDR3 DNA reads TGTGCCAGCAGCCCCGGGCAGGGGAGTTCACCCCTCCACTTT. Translated, it gives CASSPGQGSSPLHF. The genes are TRBV7-9 and TRBJ1-6; D is possibly TRBD1 (6 bases). The V and J ends lost 5 bases and 9 bases respectively, with 14 bases between them. The CDR3 consists of 14 residues. The germline V gene encodes CDR1 SEHNR and CDR2 FQNEAQ (reference sequence).

The genes are TRBV7-3 and TRBJ2-1, with 13 bases that match TRBD2. The germline V gene has CDR1 SGHTA and CDR2 FQGTGA. This CDR3 region has 15 residues. The V and J ends lost 2 bases and 10 bases, in that order; junction bases with no gene match: 5. The CDR3 sequence: CASSLSPTSGREQFF. The CDR3 DNA reads TGTGCCAGCAGCTTATCCCCGACTAGCGGGAGGGAGCAGTTCTTC.

V and J are TRBV28 and TRBJ1-3; perhaps TRBD1 as D (5 bases). Germline V gives CDR1 MDHEN, CDR2 SYDVKM. The CDR3 covers 14 residues. With 6 bases removed from V and 2 bases from J, the gap between germline ends came to 11 bases. In DNA, the CDR3 is TGTGCCAGCAGCCGACAACAGGCTGGAAACACCATATATTTT. It codes for CASSRQQAGNTIYF.

The chain has TRBV7-3 and TRBJ2-2, with D perhaps matching TRBD1 (5 bases). The germline V gene has CDR1 SGHTA and CDR2 FQGTGA. CDR3 length: 15 residues. The V end lost 0 bases, the J end lost 6 bases, and 11 bases lay between the germline ends. The CDR3, as DNA: TGTGCCAGCAGCTTAACCTCAGGGATCTCCGGGGAGCTGTTTTTT. As protein: CASSLTSGISGELFF. Using reference TRBV7-3 and TRBJ2-2 for the parts outside the CDR3, the full variable domain is GAGVSQTPSNKVTEKGKYVELRCDPISGHTALYWYRQSLGQGPEFLIYFQGTGAADDSGLPNDRFFAVRPEGSVSTLKIQRTERGDSAVYLCASSLTSGISGELFFGEGSRLTVL.

The V gene is TRBV7-2, the J gene TRBJ2-7; unclear D gene. Germline V gives CDR1 SGHTA, CDR2 FQGNSA. The CDR3 contains 15 residues. Trimming removed 1 base at V and 6 bases at J, with 16 bases between. The CDR3 region has the DNA TGTGCCAGCAGCTTAGTGGCCTTGGGCGTGGGCGAGCAGTACTTC. Translating gives CASSLVALGVGEQYF.